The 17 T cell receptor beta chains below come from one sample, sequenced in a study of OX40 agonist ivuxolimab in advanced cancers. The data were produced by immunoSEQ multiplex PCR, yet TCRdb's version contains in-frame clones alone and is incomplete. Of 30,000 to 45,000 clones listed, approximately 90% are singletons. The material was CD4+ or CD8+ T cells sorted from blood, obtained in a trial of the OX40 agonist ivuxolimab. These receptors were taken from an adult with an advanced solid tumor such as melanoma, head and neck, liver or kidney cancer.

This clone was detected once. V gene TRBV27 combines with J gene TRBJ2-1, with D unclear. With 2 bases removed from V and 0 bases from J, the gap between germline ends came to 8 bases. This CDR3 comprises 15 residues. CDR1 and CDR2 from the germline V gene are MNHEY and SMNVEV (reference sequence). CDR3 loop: CASSLSVSSYNEQFF. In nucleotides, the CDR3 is TGTGCCAGCAGTTTAAGTGTAAGCTCCTACAATGAGCAGTTCTTC.

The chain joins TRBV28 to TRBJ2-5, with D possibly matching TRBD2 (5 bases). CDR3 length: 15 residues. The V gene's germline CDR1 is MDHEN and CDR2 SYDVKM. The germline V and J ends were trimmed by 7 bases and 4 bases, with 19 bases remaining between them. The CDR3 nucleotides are TGTGCCAGCACCGAGGCGGTGGCAGGAGGAGAGACCCAGTACTTC. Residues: CASTEAVAGGETQYF.

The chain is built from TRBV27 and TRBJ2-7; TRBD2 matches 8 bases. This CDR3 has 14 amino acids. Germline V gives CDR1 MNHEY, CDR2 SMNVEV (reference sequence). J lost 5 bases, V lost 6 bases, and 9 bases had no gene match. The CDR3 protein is CASSLLAAGHEQYF. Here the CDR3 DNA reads TGTGCCAGCAGCTTACTAGCGGCGGGCCACGAGCAGTACTTC.

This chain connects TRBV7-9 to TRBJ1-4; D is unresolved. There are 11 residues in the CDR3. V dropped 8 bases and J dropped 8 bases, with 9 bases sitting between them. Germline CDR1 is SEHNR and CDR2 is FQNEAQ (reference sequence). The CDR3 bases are TGTGCCAGCCGGCGGGAAGAAAAACTGTTTTTT. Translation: CASRREEKLFF.

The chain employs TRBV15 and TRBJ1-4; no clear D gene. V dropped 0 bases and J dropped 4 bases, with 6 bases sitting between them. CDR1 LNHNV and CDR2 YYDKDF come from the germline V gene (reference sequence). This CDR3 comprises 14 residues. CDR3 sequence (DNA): TGTGCCACCAGCAGAGATACGGGTAATGAAAAACTGTTTTTT. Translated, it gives CATSRDTGNEKLFF.

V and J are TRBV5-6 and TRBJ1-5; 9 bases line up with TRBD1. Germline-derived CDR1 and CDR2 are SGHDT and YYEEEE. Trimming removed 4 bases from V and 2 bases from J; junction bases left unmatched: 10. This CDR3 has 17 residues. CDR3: CASSPRDRVVGNQPQHF. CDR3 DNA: TGTGCCAGCAGCCCCCGGGACAGGGTTGTGGGCAATCAGCCCCAGCATTTT. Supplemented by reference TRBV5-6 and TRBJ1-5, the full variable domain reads DAGVTQSPTHLIKTRGQQVTLRCSPKSGHDTVSWYQQALGQGPQFIFQYYEEEERQRGNFPDRFSGHQFPNYSSELNVNALLLGDSALYLCASSPRDRVVGNQPQHFGDGTRLSIL.

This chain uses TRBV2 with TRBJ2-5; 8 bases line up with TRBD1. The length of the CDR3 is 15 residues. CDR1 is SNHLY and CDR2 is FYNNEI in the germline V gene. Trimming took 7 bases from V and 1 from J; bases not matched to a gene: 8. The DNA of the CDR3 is TGTGCCAGCAAGGCAGACAGGGGCTCCCAAGAGACCCAGTACTTC. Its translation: CASKADRGSQETQYF.

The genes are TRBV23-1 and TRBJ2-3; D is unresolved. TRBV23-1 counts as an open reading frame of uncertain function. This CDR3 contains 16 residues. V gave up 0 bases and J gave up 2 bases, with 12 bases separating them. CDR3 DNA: TGCGCCAGCAGTCAATCCCCGGAGCGAATCACAGATACGCAGTATTTT. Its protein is CASSQSPERITDTQYF.

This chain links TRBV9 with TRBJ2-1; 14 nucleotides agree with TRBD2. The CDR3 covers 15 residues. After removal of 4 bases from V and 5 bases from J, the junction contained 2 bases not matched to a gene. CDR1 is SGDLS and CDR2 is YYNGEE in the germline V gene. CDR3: CASSPGLAGDNEQFF. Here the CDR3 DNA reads TGTGCCAGCAGCCCGGGACTAGCGGGAGACAATGAGCAGTTCTTC.

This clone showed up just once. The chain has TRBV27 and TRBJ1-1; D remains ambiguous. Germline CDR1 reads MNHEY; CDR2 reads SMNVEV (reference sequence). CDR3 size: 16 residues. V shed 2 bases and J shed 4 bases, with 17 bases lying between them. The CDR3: CASSLAPYEVATEAFF. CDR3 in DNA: TGTGCCAGCAGTTTAGCGCCCTACGAGGTGGCCACTGAAGCTTTCTTT.

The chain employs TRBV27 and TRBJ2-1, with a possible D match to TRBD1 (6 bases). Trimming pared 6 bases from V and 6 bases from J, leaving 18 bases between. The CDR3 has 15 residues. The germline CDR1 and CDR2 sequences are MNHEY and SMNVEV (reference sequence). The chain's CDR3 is CASRHTGRGPNEQFF. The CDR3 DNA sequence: TGTGCCAGCAGACATACCGGCAGGGGCCCCAATGAGCAGTTCTTC.

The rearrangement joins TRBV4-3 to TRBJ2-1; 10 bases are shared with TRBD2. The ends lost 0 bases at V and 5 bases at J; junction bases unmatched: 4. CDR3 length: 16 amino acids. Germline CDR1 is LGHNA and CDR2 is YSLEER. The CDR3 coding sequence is TGCGCCAGCAGCCAAGATGTAGGACTAGCGGACAATGAGCAGTTCTTC. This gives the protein CASSQDVGLADNEQFF.

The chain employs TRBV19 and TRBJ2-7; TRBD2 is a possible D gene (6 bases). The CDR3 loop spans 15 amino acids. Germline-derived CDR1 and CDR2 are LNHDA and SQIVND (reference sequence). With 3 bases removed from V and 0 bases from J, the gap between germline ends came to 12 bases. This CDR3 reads CASSMILGGSYEQYF. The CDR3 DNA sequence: TGTGCCAGTAGTATGATACTGGGGGGCTCCTACGAGCAGTACTTC.

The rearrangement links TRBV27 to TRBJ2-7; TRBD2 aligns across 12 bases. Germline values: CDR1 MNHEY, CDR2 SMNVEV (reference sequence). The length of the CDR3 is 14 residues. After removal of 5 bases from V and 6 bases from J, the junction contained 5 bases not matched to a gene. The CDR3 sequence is CASSLAGGHSEQYF. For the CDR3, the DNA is TGTGCCAGCAGTCTAGCGGGAGGGCACTCCGAGCAGTACTTC.

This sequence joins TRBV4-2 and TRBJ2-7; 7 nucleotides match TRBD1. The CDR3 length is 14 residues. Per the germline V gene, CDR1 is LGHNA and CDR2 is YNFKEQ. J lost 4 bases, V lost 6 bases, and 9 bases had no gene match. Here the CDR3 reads CASRDSGQPYEQYF. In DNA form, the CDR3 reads TGTGCCAGCAGGGACTCGGGACAGCCATACGAGCAGTACTTC.

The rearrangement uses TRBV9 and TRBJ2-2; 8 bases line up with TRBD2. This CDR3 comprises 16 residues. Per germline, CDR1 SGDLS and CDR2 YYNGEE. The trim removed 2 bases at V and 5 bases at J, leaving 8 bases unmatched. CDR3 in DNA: TGTGCCAGCAGCGTCGGGTCGGGAGGGGGTACCGGGGAGCTGTTTTTT. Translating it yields CASSVGSGGGTGELFF.

CDR3 DNA sequence: TGTGCCAGCAGCTTAGGGTCCGGCTTCATATACGAGCAGTACTTC. This codes for CASSLGSGFIYEQYF. The chain is built from TRBV7-6 and TRBJ2-7; no definite D call. Germline CDR1 is SGHVS and CDR2 is FNYEAQ. V was trimmed by 1 base and J by 4 bases, leaving 14 bases between them. CDR3 length: 15 amino acids. Using reference TRBV7-6 and TRBJ2-7 for the parts outside the CDR3, the full variable domain is GAGVSQSPRYKVTKRGQDVALRCDPISGHVSLYWYRQALGQGPEFLTYFNYEAQQDKSGLPNDRFSAERPEGSISTLTIQRTEQRDSAMYRCASSLGSGFIYEQYFGPGTRLTVT.